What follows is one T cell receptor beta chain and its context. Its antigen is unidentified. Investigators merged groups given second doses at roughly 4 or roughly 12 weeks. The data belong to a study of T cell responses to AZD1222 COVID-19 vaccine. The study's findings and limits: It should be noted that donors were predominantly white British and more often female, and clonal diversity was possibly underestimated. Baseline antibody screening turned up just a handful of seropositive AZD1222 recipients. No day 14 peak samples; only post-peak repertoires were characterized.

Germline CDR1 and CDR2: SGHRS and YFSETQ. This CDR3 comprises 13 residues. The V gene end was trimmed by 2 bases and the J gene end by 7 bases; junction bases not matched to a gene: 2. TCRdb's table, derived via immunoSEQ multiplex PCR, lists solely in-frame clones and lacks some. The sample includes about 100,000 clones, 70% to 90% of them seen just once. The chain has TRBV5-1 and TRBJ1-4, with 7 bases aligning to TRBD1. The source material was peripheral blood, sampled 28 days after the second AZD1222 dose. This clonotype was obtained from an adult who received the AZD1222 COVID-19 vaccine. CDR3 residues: CASSFQGGEKLFF. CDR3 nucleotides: TGCGCCAGCAGCTTCCAGGGGGGTGAAAAACTGTTTTTT.